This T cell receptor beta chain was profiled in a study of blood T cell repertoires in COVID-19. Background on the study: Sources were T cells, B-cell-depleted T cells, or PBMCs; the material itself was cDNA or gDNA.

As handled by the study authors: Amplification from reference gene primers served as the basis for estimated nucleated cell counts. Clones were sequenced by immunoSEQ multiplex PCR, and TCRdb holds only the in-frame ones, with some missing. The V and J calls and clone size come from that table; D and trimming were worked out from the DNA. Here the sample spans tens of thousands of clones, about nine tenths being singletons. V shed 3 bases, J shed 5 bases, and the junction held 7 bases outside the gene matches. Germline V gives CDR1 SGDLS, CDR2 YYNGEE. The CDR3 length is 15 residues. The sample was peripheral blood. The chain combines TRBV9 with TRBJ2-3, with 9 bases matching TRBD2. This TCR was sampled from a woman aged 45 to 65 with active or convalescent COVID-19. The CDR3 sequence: CASSAWELAGDTQYF. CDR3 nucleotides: TGTGCCAGCAGCGCCTGGGAACTAGCGGGAGATACGCAGTATTTT.